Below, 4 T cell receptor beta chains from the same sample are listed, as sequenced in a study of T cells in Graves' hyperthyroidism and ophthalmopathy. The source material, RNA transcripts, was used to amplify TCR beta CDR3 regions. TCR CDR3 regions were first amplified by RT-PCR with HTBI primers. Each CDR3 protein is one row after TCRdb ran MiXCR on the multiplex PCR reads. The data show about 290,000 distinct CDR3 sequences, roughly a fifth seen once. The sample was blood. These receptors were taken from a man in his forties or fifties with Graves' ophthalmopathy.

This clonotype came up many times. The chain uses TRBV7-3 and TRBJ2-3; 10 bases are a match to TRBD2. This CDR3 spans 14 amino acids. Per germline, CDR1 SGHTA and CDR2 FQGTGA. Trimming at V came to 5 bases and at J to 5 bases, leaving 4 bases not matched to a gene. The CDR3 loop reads CASSPRTSGDTQYF. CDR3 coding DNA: TGTGCCAGCAGCCCACGGACTAGCGGAGATACGCAGTATTTT.

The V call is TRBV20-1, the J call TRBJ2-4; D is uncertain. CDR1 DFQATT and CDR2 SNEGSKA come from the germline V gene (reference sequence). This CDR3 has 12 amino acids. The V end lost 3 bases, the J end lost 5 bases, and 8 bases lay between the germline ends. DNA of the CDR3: TGCAGTGCTAGTCTCCCACAAAACATTCAGTACTTC. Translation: CSASLPQNIQYF.

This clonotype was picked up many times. The CDR3 loop reads CASSLEFSTPYEQYF. The CDR3 bases are TGTGCCAGCAGCTTAGAGTTTTCAACCCCCTACGAGCAGTACTTC. V usage is TRBV7-2 and J usage is TRBJ2-7, with D hard to call. Trimming shortened V by 1 base and J by 2 bases, and 12 bases separated the two germline ends. Germline CDR1 SGHTA, CDR2 FQGNSA. The length of the CDR3 is 15 residues.

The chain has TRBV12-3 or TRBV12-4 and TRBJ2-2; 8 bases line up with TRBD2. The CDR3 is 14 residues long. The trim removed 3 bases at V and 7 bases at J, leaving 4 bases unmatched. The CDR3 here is CASSFGGGYGELFF. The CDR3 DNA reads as TGTGCCAGCAGTTTCGGGGGGGGGTACGGGGAGCTGTTTTTT.